The T cell receptor (beta chain) under discussion was sequenced for a study of control samples from healthy donors and cancer patients. The CDR3 contains 13 residues. The germline V and J ends were trimmed by 8 bases and 2 bases, with 13 bases remaining between them. Assay: immunoSEQ multiplex PCR; the TCRdb copy retains only in-frame clones and omits some. The sample lists 40,000 to 55,000 clones, approximately 89% occurring once. The sample comprised PBMCs. The TCR was taken from a man aged 40-49 years with colorectal cancer. The V and J genes are TRBV12-3 or TRBV12-4 and TRBJ2-7; D perhaps matches TRBD1 (6 bases). This CDR3 is CASRRGVTYEQYF. The CDR3 DNA follows: TGTGCCAGCCGCAGGGGAGTGACCTACGAGCAGTACTTC.